Below are 8 T cell receptor beta chains sequenced from a single sample in a study of blood T cell repertoires in COVID-19. The method was immunoSEQ multiplex PCR; TCRdb's version includes in-frame clones alone and lacks a portion of them. The sample gives 80,000 to 100,000 clones, 70% to 90% of which show up once; approximately 2% is in the top ten. The sequenced material came from peripheral blood. These TCRs come from a man aged 50 to 59 with COVID-19, enrolled during active disease.

A single count supports this clone. This specimen includes other DNA sequences encoding the same CDR3. This chain connects TRBV7-9 to TRBJ1-4, with D tentatively TRBD1 (5 bases). V gave up 4 bases and J gave up 0 bases, with 9 bases separating them. Germline lookup yields CDR1 SEHNR and CDR2 FQNEAQ (reference sequence). The CDR3 is 15 residues long. Here the CDR3 reads CASSSKTATNEKLFF. The CDR3 coding sequence is TGTGCCAGCAGCTCCAAGACAGCAACTAATGAAAAACTGTTTTTT.

The chain couples TRBV5-5 to TRBJ1-3; 8 bases are a match to TRBD1. CDR3 length equals 19 residues. CDR1 SGHKS and CDR2 YYEKEE come from the germline V gene (reference sequence). The V and J ends lost 2 bases and 0 bases, in that order; junction bases with no gene match: 13. CDR3 sequence reads: CASSFMGQALGPSGNTIYF. DNA of the CDR3: TGTGCCAGCAGCTTCATGGGACAGGCTTTGGGCCCCTCTGGAAACACCATATATTTT.

The chain joins TRBV2 to TRBJ2-3; D might be TRBD1 (6 bases). Germline CDR1 and CDR2: SNHLY and FYNNEI. The CDR3 has 15 residues. V gave up 2 bases and J gave up 4 bases, with 13 bases separating them. The CDR3 protein is CASSELRAGADTQYF. CDR3 nucleotides: TGTGCCAGCAGTGAATTGAGGGCAGGGGCAGATACGCAGTATTTT.

The rearrangement joins TRBV18 to TRBJ1-4; D may be TRBD1 (6 bases). From germline, CDR1 is KGHSH and CDR2 LQKENI. V lost 0 bases and J lost 11, with 16 bases in between. The CDR3 loop spans 15 amino acids. The DNA of the CDR3 is TGTGCCAGCTCACCACCCGCCCCTCACAGGGCTAAACTGTTTTTT. Protein sequence: CASSPPAPHRAKLFF.

This chain joins TRBV4-1 and TRBJ1-1; D uncertain. The CDR3 runs 15 residues. Germline values: CDR1 MGHRA, CDR2 YSYEKL. V lost 0 bases and J lost 7, with 15 bases in between. CDR3 coding DNA: TGCGCCAGCAGCCAAGAGTATGGTGGAGGGTTTGAAGCTTTCTTT. It translates to CASSQEYGGGFEAFF.

The V call is TRBV19, the J call TRBJ2-7, with 7 bases lining up with TRBD2. Germline CDR1 reads LNHDA; CDR2 reads SQIVND (reference sequence). The CDR3 totals 12 residues. V lost 2 bases and J lost 7; bases outside the gene matches: 2. CDR3 in amino acids: CASSISGGEQYF. For the CDR3, the DNA is TGTGCCAGTAGTATATCCGGGGGGGAGCAGTACTTC.

The chain recombines TRBV6-5 with TRBJ2-7; 7 bases map to TRBD1. Per germline, CDR1 MNHEY and CDR2 SVGAGI. After removal of 2 bases from V and 5 bases from J, the junction contained 6 bases not matched to a gene. The CDR3 is 14 amino acids. CDR3 amino acids: CASSYVDRSHEQYF. The CDR3 nucleotides read TGTGCCAGCAGTTACGTGGACAGGTCCCACGAGCAGTACTTC.

This sequence joins TRBV11-2 and TRBJ1-2; no reliable D call. Between the trimmed V and J ends, which lost 6 bases and 4 bases, there was a span of 9 bases. The CDR3 is 12 amino acids. CDR1 is SGHAT and CDR2 is FQNNGV in the germline V gene. For the CDR3, the DNA is TGTGCCAGCAGATCGGTCGGCTATGGCTACACCTTC. This encodes CASRSVGYGYTF.